This passage covers 6 T cell receptor beta chains from one sample sequenced in a study of blood T cell repertoires in COVID-19. Libraries were prepared by immunoSEQ multiplex PCR; TCRdb keeps only in-frame clonotypes and omits some of them. In the table there are roughly 250,000 clones, around 90% of which are singletons. Sequencing was done on a sample of peripheral blood. These TCRs come from a man in his sixties who had recovered from COVID-19.

The chain combines TRBV28 with TRBJ2-1; 10 bases are a match to TRBD2. J was trimmed by 6 bases and V by 3 bases; bases with no gene match: 5. Germline CDR1 MDHEN, CDR2 SYDVKM. The CDR3 is 15 residues long. In nucleotides, the CDR3 is TGTGCCAGCAGTTTGAGACTAGCGGGTATCAATGAGCAGTTCTTC. As protein: CASSLRLAGINEQFF.

The rearrangement links TRBV10-2 to TRBJ2-7, with 13 nucleotides matching TRBD2. The CDR3 extends over 15 amino acids. The germline gives CDR1 WSHSY, CDR2 SAAADI. With 7 bases clipped from V and 4 bases from J, the junction kept 7 bases outside the gene matches. Here the CDR3 DNA reads TGCGCCAGCACGACCTCACTAGCGGGGGGGTACGAGCAGTACTTC. Translating gives CASTTSLAGGYEQYF.

The rearrangement joins TRBV6-6 to TRBJ1-2; 7 bases line up with TRBD1. Trimming cost V 6 bases and J 6 bases; bases outside gene matches: 16. Per the germline V gene, CDR1 is MNHNY and CDR2 is SVGAGI (reference sequence). CDR3 length: 16 amino acids. The chain's CDR3 is CASSPQGSRLGNGYTF. The CDR3 DNA is TGTGCCAGCAGCCCACAGGGGTCGCGATTAGGGAATGGCTACACCTTC.

This chain connects TRBV5-1 to TRBJ1-2; D is ambiguous. Germline values: CDR1 SGHRS, CDR2 YFSETQ. The V end lost 2 bases, the J end lost 6 bases, and 17 bases lay between the germline ends. The CDR3 runs 15 residues. CDR3 coding DNA: TGCGCCAGCAGCTTAACAGATTCGGGAGGGCATGGCTACACCTTC. It specifies CASSLTDSGGHGYTF.

V usage is TRBV10-3 and J usage is TRBJ2-6, with 8 bases lining up with TRBD1. Trimming at V came to 4 bases and at J to 4 bases, leaving 15 bases not matched to a gene. This CDR3 comprises 19 residues. CDR1 is ENHRY and CDR2 is SYGVKD in the germline V gene. The CDR3 region is CAISGPGGWTGFGANVLTF. In nucleotides, the CDR3 is TGTGCCATCAGTGGCCCCGGGGGCTGGACAGGGTTCGGGGCCAACGTCCTGACTTTC.

The chain recombines TRBV10-3 with TRBJ1-2; 7 bases line up with TRBD1. CDR3 length: 15 amino acids. V gave up 10 bases and J gave up 2 bases; unmatched junction bases: 13. Germline lookup yields CDR1 ENHRY and CDR2 SYGVKD. CDR3 nucleotide sequence: TGTGCCACAACACCCGGGACAGATATAAACTATGGCTACACCTTC. Translating gives CATTPGTDINYGYTF.